The subject of this entry is one TCR beta chain. Its antigen specificity is not known. No base quality values were provided; no much bigger clone lies one nucleotide off. The data were taken from a study of CD4 T cells in relation to SARS-CoV-2 and coronaviruses (dated by TCRdb to the early 2020s). Looking at the study overall: Shared crossreactive spike epitopes were mapped to their HLA restriction using patient-derived lymphoblastoid cell lines. At the level of individual TCR clonotypes, the study measured memory CD4+ T cell crossreactivity between SARS-CoV-2 spike protein and common cold coronavirus spike proteins. A different, Illumina-based TCR-beta assay was used to sequence expansion assays from other donors in the study. The Adaptive Biotechnologies TCR-sequencing kit was used to sequence samples from three pre-COVID donors and the naive versus memory experiments, whereas other data were Illumina-based.

CD4+ T cells from unexposed donors were collected before the COVID-19 pandemic (2011-2018). Naive and memory CD4+ T cells were separated from cryopreserved PBMCs by first enriching for CD4 and then performing EasySep naive CD4+ T cell enrichment. The leukapheresis product for the unexposed donors was obtained through commercial purchase. Ficoll-Paque PLUS gradient centrifugation was used to isolate PBMCs from leukapheresis product or whole blood. PBMCs were either cryopreserved at -140 degrees C or used fresh in the expansion assay. The QIAamp Micro DNA Kit was used to extract genomic DNA from the CD4+ T cells. Uncultured naive and memory CD4+ T cell DNA received deep-resolution immunoSEQ TCR-beta sequencing. The paper's data handling went like this. Preprocessing removed nonproductive sequences and CDR3s not starting with C, not ending with F or W, or shorter than 7 amino acids. Cultured and uncultured naive and memory CD4+ repertoires were searched for previously identified spike- and CEF-reactive CDR3s. CDR3 homology was quantified as pairwise Levenshtein distance, calculated with the stringdist R package after three terminal residues were trimmed from each end. TCRdb retrieved this table from immuneACCESS and kept in-frame rearrangements only. Not all clones are present; in checked studies, unresolved V genes account for under half, and no reason is known for the remainder. The V and J calls and clone size come from that table; D and trimming were worked out from the DNA. Counted in this sample were under 70,000 clones; 86% of them appeared once. The ten largest clones capture around 1.5% of the sample.

V loses 6 bases, J loses 0 bases, and the germline ends lie 11 bases apart. Its CDR3 holds 14 amino acids, cysteine through phenylalanine. Just CDR3 DNA is preserved here, 42 bases in frame from base 1. CDR1 and CDR2 are read off the germline V gene as SNHLY and FYNNEI. The paper as a whole reports these results and caveats: Crossreactivity analysis centred on spike protein, so crossreactivity against other viral proteins was not assessed. Small numbers of patients and of tested TCRs limited the study. Pre-pandemic and post-infection samples were not both contributed by any donor, so tracing of the source of pre-existing responses was limited. Naive versus memory sequencing indicated the assay detects memory recall responses rather than primary responses primed during culture. Compared with monoreactive clones, crossreactive clones had significantly weaker SARS-CoV-2-driven expansion, a result consistent with antigenic imprinting. In about 60% of donors, memory CD4+ clonotypes turned up that crossrecognized SARS-CoV-2 and at least one common cold coronavirus spike.

Specimen: memory CD4+ T cells from PBMCs. In light of the paper, this sample's cell subset or site label describes: memory (non-naive) CD4+ T cells. The chain is assembled from TRBV2 and TRBJ1-1, and perhaps TRBD1 as D gene, on 5 matching bases. The receptor comes from a human donor in good health. CDR3 reads: CASRRSGLNTEAFF. The DNA sequence follows: TGTGCCAGCAGACGATCGGGGCTGAACACTGAAGCTTTCTTT.